A selection of T cell receptor beta chains follows, all from one sample in a study of identical twins. MiXCR, run by TCRdb on the 5' RACE reads, gives a single entry per CDR3 protein. The data contain 1,800,000 or so distinct CDR3 sequences, around 33% of them singletons. The sequenced sample consisted of cord blood. These receptors came from a newborn girl in good health. Each CDR3 is given with its conserved first and last residue.

v_gene,CDR3aa
TRBV20-1,CSAWGTVYNSPLHF
TRBV9,CASSVDGHGATEAFF
TRBV12-3/TRBV12-4,CASSLRGRGGDEQYF
TRBV20-1,CSARPGQGTDTQYF
TRBV4-2,CASSSGLSVTGELFF
TRBV28,CASSNGDTVYYGYTF
TRBV16,CASSQSIAGYYGYTF
TRBV20-1,CSARFLAGSGDTQYF
TRBV7-9,CASSLVRTSGSNEQFF
TRBV13,CASTAWEMNTEAFF
TRBV12-3/TRBV12-4,CASSLVRGDTQYF
TRBV10-3,CAISESGFAGELFF
TRBV18,CASSPPMQGAAKNIQYF
TRBV24-1,CATSDPSNIEQYF
TRBV5-1,CAKGRLEYEQYF
TRBV9,CASSAQTGVGELFF
TRBV10-2,CAGTDRGNGYTF
TRBV6-1,CASTRRPPTGNFSSYNSPLHF
TRBV5-1,CASSWPLAASTDTQYF
TRBV20-1,CSARDFRGHETQYF
TRBV28,CASSLRTSGRGADTQYF
TRBV6-1,CASSEDGGREAFF
TRBV7-9,CASSLGGTLGTEAFF
TRBV29-1,CSVEGDFSYNEQFF
TRBV20-1,CSAIEGHPNFNYGYTF
TRBV10-2,CASKEAGGTDTQYF
TRBV7-2,CASSLAPVSYEQYF
TRBV3-1,CASSRLGGGSYNEQFF
TRBV24-1,CATSDPDRRGDEQFF
TRBV28,CASSFGRGANQPQHF
TRBV12-3/TRBV12-4,CASSLGQGARSRETQYF
TRBV7-9,CASSFPEAAQETQYF
TRBV29-1,CSAEGGLYGYTF
TRBV28,CASSTVGQGAREQYF
TRBV7-2,CASSLSAGGNYGYTF
TRBV20-1,CSARDEGRGGRNIQYF
TRBV7-2,CAGSLARRRTDTQYF
TRBV4-1,CASSSPTSGRRNEQYF
TRBV20-1,CSAPRLAGSSYNEQFF
TRBV7-9,CASSLRVAGSETQYF
TRBV7-7,CASSLGPLPPYEQYF
TRBV6-4,CASNGTGYGYTF
TRBV20-1,CSASRSSGSYNEQFF
TRBV5-1,CASRLNWGQETQYF
TRBV11-2,CASSLLARSSYEQYF
TRBV7-8,CASSLVLRGLFSYNEQFF
TRBV7-2,CASSFRVTYNEQYF